Following are 9 T cell receptor beta chains from one sample sequenced in a study of T cells in Graves' hyperthyroidism and ophthalmopathy (dated by TCRdb to the late 2010s). The method behind the library was multiplex PCR. The sequencing machine was an Illumina HiSeq 2000. The TCR beta CDR3 regions were amplified from RNA transcripts. For the first round of RT-PCR on the TCR CDR3, the HTBI primer set was used together with the Qiagen OneStep RT-PCR kit. TCRdb reran the public reads through fastp at Q25 and MiXCR, keeping productive beta chains. All rows with the same CDR3 protein become a single entry with the most common DNA and genes. In this sample the table shows 250,000 to 300,000 distinct CDR3 sequences, 13% of which occur a single time. 7.5% to 8% of the sample is in the top ten clones. Sequencing used blood. All receptors come from a woman aged 25 to 39 with Graves' hyperthyroidism that later progressed to Graves' ophthalmopathy.

This rearrangement joins TRBV12-3 or TRBV12-4 to TRBJ2-1; TRBD2 matches at 12 bases. J was trimmed by 4 bases and V by 5 bases; bases with no gene match: 3. CDR3 size: 15 residues. The CDR3 loop is CASSHLAGGYNEQFF. Written as DNA, the CDR3 is TGTGCCAGCAGTCACCTAGCGGGAGGGTACAATGAGCAGTTCTTC.

In regard to this clonotype: The junction and the germline gene differ at one end; a read error may be behind it. The gene calls are TRBV2 and TRBJ2-1; 11 nucleotides agree with TRBD2. This CDR3 has 14 residues. Germline lookup yields CDR1 SNHLY and CDR2 FYNNEI. The chain's CDR3 is CASSQGGVAGGGFF. DNA of the CDR3: TGCGCCAGCAGCCAGGGGGGAGTAGCGGGGGGGGGGTTCTTC.

The rearrangement links TRBV3-1 to TRBJ1-1; 7 bases align to TRBD1. Germline CDR1 and CDR2: LGHDT and YNNKEL (reference sequence). This CDR3 is 11 amino acids long. J was trimmed by 11 bases and V by 3 bases; bases with no gene match: 3. The CDR3 DNA reads TGTGCCAGCAGCCAGGGACAGATGGCTTTCTTT. It encodes CASSQGQMAFF.

Ten or more counts support this clonotype. The chain recombines TRBV27 with TRBJ2-1, with 9 bases matching TRBD2. The CDR3 extends over 15 amino acids. The germline V gene has CDR1 MNHEY and CDR2 SMNVEV (reference sequence). The junction had 7 bases not matched to a gene; V was cut back by 2 bases and J by 8 bases. In nucleotides, the CDR3 is TGTGCCAGCAGTTTAGGTAGCGGGAGTATATATGAGCAGTTCTTC. Protein sequence: CASSLGSGSIYEQFF.

The V and J genes are TRBV20-1 and TRBJ2-6; 7 bases match TRBD1. The CDR3 has 17 amino acids. The trim removed 2 bases at V and 0 bases at J, leaving 7 bases unmatched. Germline V gene data show CDR1 as DFQATT and CDR2 as SNEGSKA (reference sequence). Here the CDR3 DNA reads TGCAGTGCTAGAACCGGGACAGTTAGCTCTGGGGCCAACGTCCTGACTTTC. Encoded protein: CSARTGTVSSGANVLTF.

As for this clonotype: In this CDR3 the conserved last residue, phenylalanine or tryptophan, is missing, so a read error is likely. The chain has TRBV20-1 and TRBJ2-2; 12 bases line up with TRBD2. This CDR3 is 15 amino acids long. Germline V lookup: CDR1 DFQATT, CDR2 SNEGSKA (reference sequence). Germline trimming cut 3 bases from V and 7 bases from J; bases unmatched to any gene: 6. The CDR3 bases are TGCAGTGCTAGGGCTAGCGGGAGGGCCGGCGGGGAGCTGTTTCTT. Residues: CSARASGRAGGELFL.

This clonotype was found many times. The rearrangement links TRBV20-1 to TRBJ2-5; D not resolved. From germline, CDR1 is DFQATT and CDR2 SNEGSKA (reference sequence). Deletions cut 0 bases from V and 5 bases from J, with 13 bases between. This CDR3 has 14 residues. The CDR3 DNA follows: TGCAGTGCTAGAGAGCCAGGTGGTCACGAGACCCAGTACTTC. Protein sequence: CSAREPGGHETQYF.

The CDR3 loop reads CASSLGMRETQYF. DNA for the CDR3: TGTGCCAGCAGTTTAGGGATGCGAGAGACCCAGTACTTC. The chain uses TRBV12-3 or TRBV12-4 and TRBJ2-5; D is undetermined. The CDR3 is made up of 13 amino acids. V was shortened by 1 base and J by 4 bases, with 7 bases between the two germline ends.

This CDR3 is CASKGATGNTGELFF. The CDR3 nucleotides are TGTGCCAGCAAGGGGGCTACGGGGAACACCGGGGAGCTGTTTTTT. The chain links TRBV10-3 to TRBJ2-2, with TRBD1 matching over 7 bases. Germline trimming cut 10 bases from V and 1 base from J; bases unmatched to any gene: 9. CDR1 and CDR2 (germline): ENHRY, SYGVKD. CDR3 length: 15 amino acids.